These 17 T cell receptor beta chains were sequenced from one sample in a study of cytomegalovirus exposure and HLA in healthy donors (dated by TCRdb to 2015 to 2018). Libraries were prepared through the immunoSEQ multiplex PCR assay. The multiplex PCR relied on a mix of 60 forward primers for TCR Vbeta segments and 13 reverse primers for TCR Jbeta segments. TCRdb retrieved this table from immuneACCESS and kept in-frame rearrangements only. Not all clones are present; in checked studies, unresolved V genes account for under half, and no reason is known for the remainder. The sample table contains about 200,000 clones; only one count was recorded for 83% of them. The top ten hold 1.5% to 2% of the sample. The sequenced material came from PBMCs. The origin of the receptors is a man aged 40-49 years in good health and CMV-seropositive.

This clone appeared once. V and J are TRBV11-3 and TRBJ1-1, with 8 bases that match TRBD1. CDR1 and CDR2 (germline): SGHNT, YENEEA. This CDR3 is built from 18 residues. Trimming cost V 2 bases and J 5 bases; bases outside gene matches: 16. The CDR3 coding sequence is TGTGCCAGCAGCTTATTTGTCCAGGGGGCGCTTAGGAATACTGAAGCTTTCTTT. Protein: CASSLFVQGALRNTEAFF.

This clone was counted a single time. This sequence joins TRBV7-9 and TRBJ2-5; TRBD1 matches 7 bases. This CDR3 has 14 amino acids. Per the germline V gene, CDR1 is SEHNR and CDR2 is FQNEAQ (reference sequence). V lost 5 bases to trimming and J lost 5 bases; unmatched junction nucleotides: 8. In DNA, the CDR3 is TGTGCCAGCAGCCAAGGCAAGGGACAGGAGACCCAGTACTTC. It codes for CASSQGKGQETQYF.

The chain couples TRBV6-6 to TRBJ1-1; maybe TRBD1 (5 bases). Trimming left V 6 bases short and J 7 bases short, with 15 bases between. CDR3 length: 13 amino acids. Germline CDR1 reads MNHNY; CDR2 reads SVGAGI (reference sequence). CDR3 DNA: TGTGCCAGCAGAACGGGGGTGGGGGGTGAAGCTTTCTTT. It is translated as CASRTGVGGEAFF.

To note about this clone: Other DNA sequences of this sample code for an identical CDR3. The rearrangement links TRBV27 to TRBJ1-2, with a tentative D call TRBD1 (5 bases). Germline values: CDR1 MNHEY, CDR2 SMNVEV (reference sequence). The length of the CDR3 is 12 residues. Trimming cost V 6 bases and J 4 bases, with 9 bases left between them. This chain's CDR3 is CASRQGGYGYTF. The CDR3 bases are TGTGCCAGCAGGCAGGGTGGCTATGGCTACACCTTC.

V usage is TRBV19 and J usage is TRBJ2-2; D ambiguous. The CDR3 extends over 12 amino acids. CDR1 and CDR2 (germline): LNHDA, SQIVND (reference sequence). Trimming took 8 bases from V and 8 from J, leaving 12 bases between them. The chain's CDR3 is CASRRVQGELFF. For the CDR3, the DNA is TGTGCCAGTCGTAGAGTACAGGGGGAGCTGTTTTTT.

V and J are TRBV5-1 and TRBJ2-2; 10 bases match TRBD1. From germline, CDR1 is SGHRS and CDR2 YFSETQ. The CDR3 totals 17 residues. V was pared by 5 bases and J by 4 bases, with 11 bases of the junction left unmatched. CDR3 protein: CASRKLDRGHGTGELFF. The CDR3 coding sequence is TGCGCCAGCAGGAAATTAGACAGGGGGCATGGCACCGGGGAGCTGTTTTTT.

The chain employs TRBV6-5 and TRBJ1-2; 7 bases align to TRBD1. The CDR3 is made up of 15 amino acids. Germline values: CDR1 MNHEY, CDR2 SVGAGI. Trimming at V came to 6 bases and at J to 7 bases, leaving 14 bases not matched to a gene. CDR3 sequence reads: CASSSHSGGIRGYTF. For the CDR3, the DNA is TGTGCCAGCAGCTCCCACTCAGGGGGGATTCGTGGCTACACCTTC.

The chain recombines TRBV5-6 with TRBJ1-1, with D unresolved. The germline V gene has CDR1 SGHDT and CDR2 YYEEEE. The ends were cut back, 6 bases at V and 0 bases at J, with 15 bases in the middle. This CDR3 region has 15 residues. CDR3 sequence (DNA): TGTGCCAGCAACGTGCGGGTCACGGTGAACACTGAAGCTTTCTTT. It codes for CASNVRVTVNTEAFF.

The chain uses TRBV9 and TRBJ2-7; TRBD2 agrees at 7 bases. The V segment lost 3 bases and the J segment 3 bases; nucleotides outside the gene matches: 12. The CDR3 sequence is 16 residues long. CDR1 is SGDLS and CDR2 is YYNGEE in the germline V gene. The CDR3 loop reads CASSARPGREFYEQYF. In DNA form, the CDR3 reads TGTGCCAGCAGCGCCCGCCCAGGGCGGGAGTTCTACGAGCAGTACTTC.

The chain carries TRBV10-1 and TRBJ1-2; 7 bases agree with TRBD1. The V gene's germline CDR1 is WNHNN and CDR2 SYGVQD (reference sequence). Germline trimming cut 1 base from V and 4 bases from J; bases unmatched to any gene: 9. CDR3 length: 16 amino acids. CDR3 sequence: CASSEFSGTDLYGYTF. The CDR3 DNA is TGCGCCAGCAGTGAGTTTTCCGGGACAGACCTCTATGGCTACACCTTC.

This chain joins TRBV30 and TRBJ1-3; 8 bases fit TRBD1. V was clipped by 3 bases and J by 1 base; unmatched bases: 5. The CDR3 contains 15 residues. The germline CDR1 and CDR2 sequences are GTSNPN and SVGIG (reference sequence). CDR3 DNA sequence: TGTGCCTGGAGGTCCCAGGGGGCGTCTGGAAACACCATATATTTT. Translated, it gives CAWRSQGASGNTIYF.

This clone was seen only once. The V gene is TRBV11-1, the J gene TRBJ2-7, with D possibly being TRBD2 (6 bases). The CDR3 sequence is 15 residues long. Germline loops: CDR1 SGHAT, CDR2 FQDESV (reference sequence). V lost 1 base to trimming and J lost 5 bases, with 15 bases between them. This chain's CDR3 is CASSLDQGTPHEQYF. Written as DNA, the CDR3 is TGTGCCAGCAGCTTAGATCAAGGGACTCCCCACGAGCAGTACTTC.

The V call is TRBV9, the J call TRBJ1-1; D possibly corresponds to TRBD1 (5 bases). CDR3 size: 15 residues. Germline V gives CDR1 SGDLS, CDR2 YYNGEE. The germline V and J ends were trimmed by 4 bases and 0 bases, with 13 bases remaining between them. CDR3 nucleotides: TGTGCCAGCAGCTCCAGGACAAGAATGAACACTGAAGCTTTCTTT. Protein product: CASSSRTRMNTEAFF.

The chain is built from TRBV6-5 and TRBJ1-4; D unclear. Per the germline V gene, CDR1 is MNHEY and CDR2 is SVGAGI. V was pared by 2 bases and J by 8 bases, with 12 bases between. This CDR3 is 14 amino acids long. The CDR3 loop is CASSYGGFREKLFF. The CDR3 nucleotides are TGTGCCAGCAGTTACGGAGGTTTTCGGGAAAAACTGTTTTTT.

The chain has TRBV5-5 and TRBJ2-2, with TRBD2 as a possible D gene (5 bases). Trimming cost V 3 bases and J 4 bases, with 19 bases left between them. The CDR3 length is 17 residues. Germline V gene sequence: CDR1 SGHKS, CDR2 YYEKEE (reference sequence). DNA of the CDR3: TGTGCCAGCAGCTCGTCGTCCGCCGGGGTCATCACCGGGGAGCTGTTTTTT. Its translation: CASSSSSAGVITGELFF.

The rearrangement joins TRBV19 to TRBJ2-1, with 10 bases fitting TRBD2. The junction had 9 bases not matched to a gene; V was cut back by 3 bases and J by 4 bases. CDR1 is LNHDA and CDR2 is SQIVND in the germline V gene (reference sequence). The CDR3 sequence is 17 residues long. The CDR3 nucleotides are TGTGCCAGTAGTATGGAGGGCCTAGCGGGAGTTTACAATGAGCAGTTCTTC. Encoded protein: CASSMEGLAGVYNEQFF. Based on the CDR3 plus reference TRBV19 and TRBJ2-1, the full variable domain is DGGITQSPKYLFRKEGQNVTLSCEQNLNHDAMYWYRQDPGQGLRLIYYSQIVNDFQKGDIAEGYSVSREKKESFPLTVTSAQKNPTAFYLCASSMEGLAGVYNEQFFGPGTRLTVL.

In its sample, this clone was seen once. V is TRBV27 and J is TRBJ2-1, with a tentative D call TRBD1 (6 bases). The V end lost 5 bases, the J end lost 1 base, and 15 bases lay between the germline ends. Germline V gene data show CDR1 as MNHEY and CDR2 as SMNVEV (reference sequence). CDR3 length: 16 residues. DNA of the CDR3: TGTGCCAGCAGTACGTCACAGGGAGAGTCCTACAATGAGCAGTTCTTC. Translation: CASSTSQGESYNEQFF.